This TCR beta chain was recovered during a study of control samples from healthy donors and cancer patients. Profiled with immunoSEQ multiplex PCR; TCRdb holds only in-frame clones, not every one. The sample shows 100,000 to 150,000 clones, under 90% of them seen only once. What was sequenced was PBMCs. This sequence was found in a man aged 45 to 65 with head and neck cancer.

CDR3 nucleotides: TGCGCCAGCAGCTTGGGTGGGAGTTATAATTCACCCCTCCACTTT. It translates to CASSLGGSYNSPLHF. The chain recombines TRBV5-1 with TRBJ1-6; D remains ambiguous. CDR1 and CDR2 (germline): SGHRS, YFSETQ. V was pared by 0 bases and J by 4 bases, with 8 bases between. This CDR3 is built from 15 residues.